The 29 T cell receptor beta chains given below trace back to one sample, sequenced in a study of T cell responses to AZD1222 COVID-19 vaccine (dated by TCRdb to the early 2020s). The sample's time point label, decoded: about 28 days (+/-7) after the second vaccine dose. Library construction relied on the immunoSEQ multiplex PCR assay. TCRdb retrieved this table from immuneACCESS and kept in-frame rearrangements only. Not all clones are present; in checked studies, unresolved V genes account for under half, and no reason is known for the remainder. The sample yields approximately 99,000 clones; 90% to 95% were counted once. 8% to 8.5% of the sample lies in the top ten. The source was peripheral blood, collected 28 days after the second AZD1222 dose. Receptors were obtained from an adult who received the AZD1222 COVID-19 vaccine.

The rearrangement joins TRBV5-1 to TRBJ2-7; D unclear. The length of the CDR3 is 16 residues. Trimming removed 3 bases at V and 5 bases at J, with 21 bases between. The V gene's germline CDR1 is SGHRS and CDR2 YFSETQ. The CDR3 DNA is TGCGCCAGCAGCTCACCACCGAAGGGTCTGACTCACGAGCAGTACTTC. It specifies CASSSPPKGLTHEQYF.

The CDR3 here is CASSEEDRPLRNGYTF. In DNA, the CDR3 is TGTGCCAGCAGTGAAGAGGATCGGCCCCTGAGGAATGGCTACACCTTC. The chain carries TRBV25-1 and TRBJ1-2; D remains unclear. The CDR3 is made up of 16 amino acids. The germline V gene encodes CDR1 MGHDK and CDR2 SYGVNS. The V gene lost 2 bases and the J gene lost 6 bases, with 19 bases spanning the gap.

The chain employs TRBV28 and TRBJ2-2; D is unresolved. V lost 2 bases and J 6 bases, leaving 1 base between the germline ends. The CDR3 runs to 11 residues. Germline CDR1 and CDR2: MDHEN and SYDVKM. The CDR3 sequence is CASSLPGELFF. The CDR3 nucleotides read TGTGCCAGCAGTTTACCCGGGGAGCTGTTTTTT. The full variable domain, with the rest looked up from reference TRBV28 and TRBJ2-2, is DVKVTQSSRYLVKRTGEKVFLECVQDMDHENMFWYRQDPGLGLRLIYFSYDVKMKEKGDIPEGYSVSREKKERFSLILESASTNQTSMYLCASSLPGELFFGEGSRLTVL.

The V gene is TRBV3-1 (or the pseudogene TRBV3-2), the J gene TRBJ1-1, with 7 bases aligning to TRBD1. This CDR3 is 18 amino acids long. After removal of 4 bases from V and 0 bases from J, the junction contained 14 bases not matched to a gene. The V gene's germline CDR1 is LGHDT and CDR2 YNNKEL (reference sequence). CDR3 nucleotide sequence: TGTGCCAGCAGCCGACGGCGACAGGGCCTTATCATGAACACTGAAGCTTTCTTT. Its translation: CASSRRRQGLIMNTEAFF.

This clone was seen just once. The chain couples TRBV28 to TRBJ2-7; a weak D match, TRBD1 (5 bases). The CDR3 spans 11 residues. Germline V gene lookup returns CDR1 MDHEN and CDR2 SYDVKM. The V end lost 10 bases, the J end lost 5 bases, and 12 bases lay between the germline ends. The DNA for the CDR3 is TGTGCCACCAGGGCTGATAACGAGCAGTACTTC. Its protein is CATRADNEQYF.

The rearrangement uses TRBV5-6 and TRBJ2-7; 8 bases agree with TRBD1. V gave up 2 bases and J gave up 3 bases; unmatched junction bases: 7. Germline assignment: CDR1 SGHDT and CDR2 YYEEEE. The CDR3 loop spans 15 amino acids. CDR3: CASSLLRGQGYEQYF. CDR3 nucleotides: TGTGCCAGCAGCTTACTTCGTGGACAGGGCTACGAGCAGTACTTC.

This chain links TRBV4-2 with TRBJ2-2; 9 nucleotides agree with TRBD1. Germline loops: CDR1 LGHNA, CDR2 YNFKEQ. With V trimmed by 1 base and J by 3 bases, 0 bases remained unmatched. The CDR3 consists of 15 residues. CDR3 coding DNA: TGTGCCAGCAGCCAAGGGACAGGGGACACCGGGGAGCTGTTTTTT. This codes for CASSQGTGDTGELFF.

The genes are TRBV5-4 and TRBJ2-7; TRBD2 is a possible D gene (6 bases). V was clipped by 0 bases and J by 6 bases, with 13 bases between them. CDR3 length equals 14 residues. Looked up from germline, CDR1 is SGHNT and CDR2 is YYREEE (reference sequence). The CDR3 sequence is CASSLVLAGLEQYF. CDR3 DNA sequence: TGTGCCAGCAGCTTGGTACTAGCCGGGCTCGAGCAGTACTTC.

The V and J genes are TRBV12-3 or TRBV12-4 and TRBJ1-5; no definite D call. The length of the CDR3 is 13 residues. V dropped 7 bases and J dropped 7 bases, with 14 bases sitting between them. This CDR3 is CASTSSLGQPQHF. Written as DNA, the CDR3 is TGTGCCAGCACCTCATCCCTCGGGCAGCCCCAGCATTTT.

The chain is built from TRBV7-8 and TRBJ2-5; 9 bases fit TRBD1. The V and J ends lost 5 bases and 4 bases, in that order; junction bases with no gene match: 5. The V gene's germline CDR1 is SGHVS and CDR2 FQNEAQ. The CDR3 extends over 14 amino acids. The CDR3, as DNA: TGTGCCAGCAGCCTGACAGGGGGTCCAGAGACCCAGTACTTC. Translation: CASSLTGGPETQYF.

The chain uses TRBV6-2 or TRBV6-3 and TRBJ2-7; maybe TRBD1 (7 bases). Germline values: CDR1 MNHEY, CDR2 SVGEGT. CDR3 size: 12 residues. V gave up 1 base and J gave up 9 bases, with 10 bases separating them. CDR3 nucleotides: TGTGCCAGCAGTTACTACAGGGGAGGGCAGTACTTC. Its protein product is CASSYYRGGQYF.

The chain has TRBV30 and TRBJ2-2; TRBD1 matches 7 bases. J was trimmed by 5 bases and V by 4 bases; bases with no gene match: 7. This CDR3 is built from 14 residues. Germline CDR1 is GTSNPN and CDR2 is SVGIG (reference sequence). The CDR3 DNA is TGTGCCTGGAACAGGGGTTTCCAGACCGGGGAGCTGTTTTTT. This codes for CAWNRGFQTGELFF.

The CDR3 bases are TGTGCCAGCTCACCCGACTGGACAGGGATCACCGGGGAGCTGTTTTTT. Translating it yields CASSPDWTGITGELFF. The chain couples TRBV18 to TRBJ2-2, with 8 bases lining up with TRBD1. Germline V gene data show CDR1 as KGHSH and CDR2 as LQKENI. V was clipped by 3 bases and J by 4 bases; unmatched bases: 7. This CDR3 has 16 residues.

This clone was seen only once. V usage is TRBV7-6 and J usage is TRBJ2-3; TRBD2 aligns across 8 bases. Looked up from germline, CDR1 is SGHVS and CDR2 is FNYEAQ. V was clipped by 5 bases and J by 0 bases; unmatched bases: 19. The CDR3 totals 20 residues. CDR3 residues: CASSRRSGSLLLTSTDTQYF. The CDR3 DNA reads TGTGCCAGCAGCCGCCGGAGCGGGAGTCTCCTTCTGACTAGCACAGATACGCAGTATTTT.

V is TRBV6-5 and J is TRBJ1-2, with D hard to call. The V gene lost 1 base and the J gene lost 9 bases, with 15 bases spanning the gap. CDR3 size: 14 residues. Germline V gene sequence: CDR1 MNHEY, CDR2 SVGAGI. The CDR3 protein is CASSYLSAGSRYTF. Written as DNA, the CDR3 is TGTGCCAGCAGTTACTTATCCGCCGGGAGTCGCTACACCTTC.

The chain is built from TRBV4-1 and TRBJ1-5, with no clear D. The CDR3 is 13 residues long. Deletions cut 7 bases from V and 1 base from J, with 8 bases between. From germline, CDR1 is MGHRA and CDR2 YSYEKL. The CDR3 DNA is TGCGCCAGCACCGCCGGGAGCAATCAGCCCCAGCATTTT. This translates into CASTAGSNQPQHF.

CDR3 coding DNA: TGTGCCAGTACTGAGGCAGCGAACACTGAAGCTTTCTTT. Translation: CASTEAANTEAFF. V and J are TRBV19 and TRBJ1-1, with D unresolved. The V end was cut by 7 bases, the J end by 1 base, with 10 bases between. The CDR3 length is 13 residues. CDR1 LNHDA and CDR2 SQIVND come from the germline V gene (reference sequence).

This clone was found once. The chain links TRBV20-1 to TRBJ2-3; D may match TRBD1 or TRBD2 (6 bases each). The CDR3 runs 14 residues. Germline V lookup: CDR1 DFQATT, CDR2 SNEGSKA (reference sequence). With 3 bases removed from V and 3 bases from J, the gap between germline ends came to 13 bases. CDR3 sequence: CSASPQGRTDTQYF. The CDR3 nucleotides are TGCAGTGCTAGTCCCCAGGGGAGGACAGATACGCAGTATTTT.

The chain is built from TRBV28 and TRBJ1-3; possible D gene TRBD1, 6 bases. Germline V gives CDR1 MDHEN, CDR2 SYDVKM. The length of the CDR3 is 14 residues. V was cut by 6 bases and J by 0 bases, with 9 bases left in between. CDR3 in DNA: TGTGCCAGCAGGAAGGACAGCTCTGGAAACACCATATATTTT. As protein: CASRKDSSGNTIYF.

V and J are TRBV19 and TRBJ1-1; D call uncertain. V was trimmed by 2 bases and J by 2 bases, leaving 9 bases between them. CDR1 and CDR2 from the germline V gene are LNHDA and SQIVND (reference sequence). This CDR3 spans 14 amino acids. The CDR3 coding sequence is TGTGCCAGTAGTATACTTGGACTAAACACTGAAGCTTTCTTT. This sequence encodes CASSILGLNTEAFF.

CDR3 DNA: TGCGCCAGCAGCCAAGAGGACAGGGGGCCGTTACGAGCGCAGTACTTC. This gives the protein CASSQEDRGPLRAQYF. The gene calls are TRBV4-3 and TRBJ2-7; 11 bases are shared with TRBD1. The CDR3 totals 16 residues. The germline CDR1 and CDR2 sequences are LGHNA and YSLEER. V gave up 0 bases and J gave up 9 bases; unmatched junction bases: 10.

Points on this clone: One junction end disagrees with the germline gene, perhaps due to a read error. This sequence joins TRBV3-1 (or the pseudogene TRBV3-2) and TRBJ2-7; 13 bases align to TRBD2. Germline V CDR1 and CDR2: LGHDT, YNNKEL (reference sequence). The CDR3 runs to 19 residues. The CDR3 nucleotides are TGTGCCAGCGGCCAAGCCGGGACTAGCGGGGAGATTATCGACTACGAGCAGTACTTC. It is translated as CASGQAGTSGEIIDYEQYF.

This clone was seen just once. V and J are TRBV9 and TRBJ2-5; 12 bases agree with TRBD2. V was clipped by 0 bases and J by 5 bases; unmatched bases: 5. Germline V lookup: CDR1 SGDLS, CDR2 YYNGEE. The CDR3 sequence is 16 residues long. The CDR3 region has the DNA TGTGCCAGCAGCGTAGGACTAGCGGGAGTTGAGGAGACCCAGTACTTC. Translation: CASSVGLAGVEETQYF.

This clone has a handful of counts. The rearrangement links TRBV19 to TRBJ1-2, with no clear D. Germline CDR1 is LNHDA and CDR2 is SQIVND (reference sequence). The CDR3 spans 11 residues. V was shortened by 6 bases and J by 6 bases, with 8 bases between the two germline ends. The CDR3 region is CASRLMNGYTF. The CDR3 nucleotides read TGTGCCAGTAGACTCATGAATGGCTACACCTTC.

This chain joins TRBV2 and TRBJ1-3; unclear D gene. The germline V gene encodes CDR1 SNHLY and CDR2 FYNNEI. V lost 3 bases and J lost 4, with 7 bases in between. This CDR3 is 13 amino acids long. The CDR3: CASSEDRGNTIYF. In nucleotides, the CDR3 is TGTGCCAGCAGTGAGGATCGCGGAAACACCATATATTTT.

In the case of this clone: Other DNA sequences in this specimen translate into the identical CDR3. This chain uses TRBV19 with TRBJ2-5; D remains ambiguous. The CDR3 contains 13 residues. With 3 bases removed from V and 1 base from J, the gap between germline ends came to 6 bases. Per germline, CDR1 LNHDA and CDR2 SQIVND (reference sequence). CDR3 sequence: CASSMPGQETQYF. The CDR3 DNA follows: TGTGCCAGTAGTATGCCCGGCCAAGAGACCCAGTACTTC.

This chain uses TRBV28 with TRBJ1-1; D is perhaps TRBD1 (5 bases). The germline CDR1 and CDR2 sequences are MDHEN and SYDVKM. The CDR3 sequence is 14 residues long. V was pared by 5 bases and J by 1 base, with 11 bases between. The CDR3 region is CASSPDDRNTEAFF. The CDR3 nucleotides read TGTGCCAGCAGTCCCGATGACAGGAACACTGAAGCTTTCTTT.

The J gene is TRBJ2-1, the V gene TRBV5-1; possible D gene TRBD1, 5 bases. V shed 5 bases and J shed 3 bases, with 18 bases lying between them. CDR3 length: 16 residues. CDR1 is SGHRS, CDR2 YFSETQ, per germline. For the CDR3, the DNA is TGCGCCAGCAGGGACCGGGTCCAAAGGGGCTACAATGAGCAGTTCTTC. As protein: CASRDRVQRGYNEQFF.

The chain uses TRBV19 and TRBJ2-5, with D possibly being TRBD1 (5 bases). The CDR3 is made up of 16 amino acids. Germline V gives CDR1 LNHDA, CDR2 SQIVND (reference sequence). V dropped 3 bases and J dropped 5 bases, with 19 bases sitting between them. The CDR3 region is CASSISREERWETQYF. CDR3 bases: TGTGCCAGTAGTATTTCCAGGGAAGAGAGGTGGGAGACCCAGTACTTC.